The sample holds a few counts of the clone carrying this TCR beta chain. Its antigen remains unknown. These data are taken from a study of cytomegalovirus exposure and HLA in healthy donors. Study as a whole: Earlier, some 180 million T cells were analyzed, and more than 100 million unique TCR beta sequences were found among them. Unique TCRs numbering some 77 million, obtained from HLA-typed donors, made up an early data release.

Regarding the study as a whole: In vitro testing confirmed a few CMV-associated chains as specific for CMV antigens.

Though probably carrying unrecorded immune exposures, donors were nominally healthy at sampling. PCR amplification relied on 60 Vbeta primers (plus 13 Jbeta primers). This table comes from immunoSEQ multiplex PCR, and its TCRdb copy is limited to in-frame clones, with some not included. The sample consists of about 160,000 clones, 60% to 80% of them appearing once. Germline V lookup: CDR1 SGHRS, CDR2 YFSETQ. V lost 2 bases, J lost 2 bases, and 1 base stayed unmatched. The CDR3 is 15 amino acids. The V and J genes are TRBV5-1 and TRBJ1-3; 10 nucleotides match TRBD1. Sequenced sample: PBMCs. This clonotype was sampled from a man under 40 in good health and CMV-seropositive. This CDR3 reads CASSFGQGAGNTIYF. The CDR3 nucleotides read TGCGCCAGCAGCTTCGGACAGGGGGCTGGAAACACCATATATTTT.